The 13 T cell receptor beta chains below come from one sample, sequenced in a study of vaccination effects on CD4 cells after COVID-19. These receptors have no identified antigens. Expansion of antigen-specific CD4+ T cells with viral peptide pools was carried out by the ViraFEST assay before sequencing. Around day 10 of culture, CD4+ T cells were separated out. Nobody among the vaccine recipients had prior SARS-CoV-2 infection (nucleocapsid antibodies were negative). Clones were read by immunoSEQ multiplex PCR, and TCRdb kept only the in-frame ones, dropping some. The repertoire includes about 73,000 clones, approximately 74% of them detected once, and roughly 2.9% sits in the top ten. Sequenced here: CD4+ T cells from PBMCs cultured with HCoV-NL63 spike peptides, sampled before COVID-19 vaccination. All receptors come from a human donor who received a COVID-19 vaccine.

The chain links TRBV5-8 to TRBJ2-3; 7 nucleotides match TRBD1. Trimming removed 7 bases from V and 0 bases from J; junction bases left unmatched: 8. The CDR3 contains 15 residues. CDR1 and CDR2 (germline): SGHTS, YDEGEE. CDR3 coding DNA: TGTGCCAGCCCCCAGGGACAGTGGAGCACAGATACGCAGTATTTT. Translating it yields CASPQGQWSTDTQYF.

This clone occurred once. This chain uses TRBV5-1 with TRBJ2-2; no firm D call. The CDR3 covers 12 residues. V was trimmed by 3 bases and J by 0 bases, leaving 0 bases between them. In germline, CDR1 is SGHRS, CDR2 YFSETQ. The CDR3 reads CASSSNTGELFF. As DNA, the CDR3 is TGCGCCAGCAGCTCGAACACCGGGGAGCTGTTTTTT.

The rearrangement uses TRBV27 and TRBJ1-2; D not certain. Trimming removed 6 bases from V and 3 bases from J, with 23 bases in between. Germline V gene sequence: CDR1 MNHEY, CDR2 SMNVEV (reference sequence). The CDR3 runs 17 residues. The CDR3 loop reads CASRRSPGPLSYYGYTF. CDR3 in DNA: TGTGCCAGCAGACGTTCCCCGGGCCCTCTTTCTTACTATGGCTACACCTTC.

The J gene is TRBJ1-6, the V gene TRBV30; 7 nucleotides line up with TRBD1. Unmatched junction bases numbered 8, after V lost 0 bases and J lost 0 bases. Germline CDR1 GTSNPN, CDR2 SVGIG (reference sequence). CDR3 size: 18 residues. Here the CDR3 reads CAWSVRGPGSSYNSPLHF. In nucleotides, the CDR3 is TGTGCCTGGAGTGTTAGGGGGCCGGGAAGCTCCTATAATTCACCCCTCCACTTT.

This sequence joins TRBV6-5 and TRBJ1-3; TRBD1 agrees at 8 bases. Germline V CDR1 and CDR2: MNHEY, SVGAGI. The CDR3 totals 15 residues. Losses at the gene ends were 6 bases for V and 7 bases for J; bases not matched to a gene: 11. The CDR3 DNA follows: TGTGCCAGCAGGGAGTCGGGACAGGCACTGAACACCATATATTTT. It is translated as CASRESGQALNTIYF.

The J gene is TRBJ1-5, the V gene TRBV23-1, with no clear D. TRBV23-1 is placed among ORFs of uncertain function. V lost 4 bases, J lost 3 bases, and 19 bases lay in between. This CDR3 is built from 17 residues. This CDR3 reads CASSLPVPAEVNQPQHF. The CDR3 bases are TGCGCCAGCAGTCTCCCCGTACCCGCGGAGGTCAATCAGCCCCAGCATTTT.

This clone came up a few times. The rearrangement links TRBV7-2 to TRBJ2-3; no firm D call. V lost 5 bases and J 4 bases, leaving 10 bases between the germline ends. CDR3 length equals 13 residues. Germline values: CDR1 SGHTA, CDR2 FQGNSA. The CDR3 DNA sequence: TGTGCCAGCAGCATCTCTTTCTCAGATACGCAGTATTTT. It translates to CASSISFSDTQYF.

This clone was seen a few times. The chain combines TRBV5-1 with TRBJ1-5; TRBD1 is a possible D gene (6 bases). Germline values: CDR1 SGHRS, CDR2 YFSETQ. The CDR3 has 17 residues. CDR3 nucleotides: TGCGCAAGAAGGAGAGGGGGACCTGGTAGTCGTAATCAGCCCCAGCATTTT. As protein: CARRRGGPGSRNQPQHF. The variable domain in full, completed from reference TRBV5-1 and TRBJ1-5, reads KAGVTQTPRYLIKTRGQQVTLSCSPISGHRSVSWYQQTPGQGLQFLFEYFSETQRNKGNFPGRFSGRQFSNSRSEMNVSTLELGDSALYLCARRRGGPGSRNQPQHFGDGTRLSIL.

This chain links TRBV28 with TRBJ1-3, with TRBD1 identical over 8 bases. The germline CDR1 and CDR2 sequences are MDHEN and SYDVKM. Unmatched junction bases numbered 3, after V lost 4 bases and J lost 4 bases. There are 14 residues in the CDR3. CDR3 region: CASSSTGEGNTIYF. The CDR3 nucleotides are TGTGCCAGCAGTTCGACAGGGGAGGGAAACACCATATATTTT. The full variable domain, completed using reference TRBV28 and TRBJ1-3, is DVKVTQSSRYLVKRTGEKVFLECVQDMDHENMFWYRQDPGLGLRLIYFSYDVKMKEKGDIPEGYSVSREKKERFSLILESASTNQTSMYLCASSSTGEGNTIYFGEGSWLTVV.

V gene TRBV6-5 combines with J gene TRBJ2-1; D is tentatively TRBD1 or TRBD2 (6 bases each). V was cut by 8 bases and J by 5 bases, with 19 bases left in between. The CDR3 is made up of 15 amino acids. Per the germline V gene, CDR1 is MNHEY and CDR2 is SVGAGI. DNA for the CDR3: TGTGCCAGCGGCCCTTATGGAAGGGGGGACAATGAGCAGTTCTTC. Amino acids: CASGPYGRGDNEQFF.

The chain employs TRBV18 and TRBJ2-2; D is unclear. With 3 bases removed from V and 7 bases from J, the gap between germline ends came to 6 bases. Looked up from germline, CDR1 is KGHSH and CDR2 is LQKENI. The CDR3 spans 12 residues. The CDR3 DNA reads TGTGCCAGCTCACCGTTCGGCGGGGAGCTGTTTTTT. Protein sequence: CASSPFGGELFF.

The rearrangement links TRBV19 to TRBJ2-2; 11 bases agree with TRBD1. V shed 5 bases, J shed 7 bases, and the junction held 15 bases outside the gene matches. This CDR3 region has 18 residues. Germline CDR1 LNHDA, CDR2 SQIVND (reference sequence). Here the CDR3 DNA reads TGTGCCAGTAGTTCGGGAAGGGACAGGGGGAGGAAGGACGGGGAGCTGTTTTTT. Translated: CASSSGRDRGRKDGELFF.

The chain combines TRBV12-3 or TRBV12-4 with TRBJ2-7, with unresolved D. V was pared by 9 bases and J by 3 bases, with 6 bases between. CDR3 size: 10 residues. The CDR3 coding sequence is TGTGCCAGTCAGTACTACGAGCAGTACGTC. This encodes CASQYYEQYV.